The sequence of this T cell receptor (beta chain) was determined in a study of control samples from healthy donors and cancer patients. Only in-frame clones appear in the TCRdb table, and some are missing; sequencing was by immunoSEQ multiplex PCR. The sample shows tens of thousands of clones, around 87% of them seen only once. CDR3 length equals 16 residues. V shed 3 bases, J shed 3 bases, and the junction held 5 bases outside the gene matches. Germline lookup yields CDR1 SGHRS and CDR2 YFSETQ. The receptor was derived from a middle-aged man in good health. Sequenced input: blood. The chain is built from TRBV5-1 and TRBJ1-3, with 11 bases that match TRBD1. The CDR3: CASSSGTGGFGNTIYF. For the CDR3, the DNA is TGCGCCAGCAGCTCCGGGACAGGGGGTTTTGGAAACACCATATATTTT.